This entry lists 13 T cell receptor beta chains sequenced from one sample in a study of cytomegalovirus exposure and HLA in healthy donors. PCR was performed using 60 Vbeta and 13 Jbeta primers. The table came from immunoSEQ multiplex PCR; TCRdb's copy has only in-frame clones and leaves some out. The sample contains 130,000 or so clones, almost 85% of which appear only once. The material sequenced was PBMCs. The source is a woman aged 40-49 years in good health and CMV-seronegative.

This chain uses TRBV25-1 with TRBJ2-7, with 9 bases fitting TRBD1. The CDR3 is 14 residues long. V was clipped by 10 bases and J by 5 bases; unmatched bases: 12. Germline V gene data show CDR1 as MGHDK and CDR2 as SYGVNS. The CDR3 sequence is CATRQTGGINEQYF. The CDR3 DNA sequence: TGTGCCACTCGACAGACAGGGGGTATCAACGAGCAGTACTTC.

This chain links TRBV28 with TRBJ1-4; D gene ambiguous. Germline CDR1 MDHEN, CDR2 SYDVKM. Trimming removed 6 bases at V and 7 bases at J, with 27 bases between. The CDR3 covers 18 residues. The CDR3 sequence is CASSALGGWLVDAEKLFF. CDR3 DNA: TGTGCCAGCAGCGCTCTAGGAGGGTGGTTAGTGGATGCTGAAAAACTGTTTTTT. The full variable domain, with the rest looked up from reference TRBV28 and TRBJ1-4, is DVKVTQSSRYLVKRTGEKVFLECVQDMDHENMFWYRQDPGLGLRLIYFSYDVKMKEKGDIPEGYSVSREKKERFSLILESASTNQTSMYLCASSALGGWLVDAEKLFFGSGTQLSVL.

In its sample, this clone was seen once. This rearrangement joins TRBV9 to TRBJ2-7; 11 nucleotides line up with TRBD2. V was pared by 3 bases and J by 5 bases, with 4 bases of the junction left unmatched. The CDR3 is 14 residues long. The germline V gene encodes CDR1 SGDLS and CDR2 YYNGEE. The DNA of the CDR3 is TGTGCCAGCAGCGAGACTAGCGGGACCGACGAGCAGTACTTC. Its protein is CASSETSGTDEQYF.

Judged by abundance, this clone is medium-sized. This CDR3 reads CASSDGQSYGYTF. The CDR3 DNA follows: TGTGCCAGCAGTGACGGACAGAGCTATGGCTACACCTTC. The genes are TRBV6-4 and TRBJ1-2, with D maybe TRBD1 (6 bases). The CDR3 is 13 amino acids. CDR1 is MRHNA and CDR2 is SNTAGT in the germline V gene. V was clipped by 2 bases and J by 4 bases, with 8 bases between them.

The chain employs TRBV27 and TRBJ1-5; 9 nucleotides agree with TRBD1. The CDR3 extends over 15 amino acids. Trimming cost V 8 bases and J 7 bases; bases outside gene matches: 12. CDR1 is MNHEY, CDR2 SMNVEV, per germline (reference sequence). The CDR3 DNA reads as TGTGCCAGCCGTCTCGGGGGACAGGGTTACCAGCCCCAGCATTTT. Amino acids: CASRLGGQGYQPQHF.

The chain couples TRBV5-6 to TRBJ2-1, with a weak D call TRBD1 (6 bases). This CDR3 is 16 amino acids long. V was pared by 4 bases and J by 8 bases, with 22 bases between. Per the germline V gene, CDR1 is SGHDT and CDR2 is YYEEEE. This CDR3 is CASSLWGLGGFDEQFF. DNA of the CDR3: TGTGCCAGCAGCCTATGGGGGCTAGGTGGGTTCGATGAGCAGTTCTTC.

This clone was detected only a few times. The CDR3 DNA reads as TGTGCCAGCAGAGAGGACAGACACACTGAAGCTTTCTTT. Its protein product is CASREDRHTEAFF. The V call is TRBV5-6, the J call TRBJ1-1, with D perhaps TRBD1 (6 bases). The CDR3 loop spans 13 amino acids. V was shortened by 5 bases and J by 3 bases, with 11 bases between the two germline ends. The germline CDR1 and CDR2 sequences are SGHDT and YYEEEE. Based on the CDR3 plus reference TRBV5-6 and TRBJ1-1, the full variable domain is DAGVTQSPTHLIKTRGQQVTLRCSPKSGHDTVSWYQQALGQGPQFIFQYYEEEERQRGNFPDRFSGHQFPNYSSELNVNALLLGDSALYLCASREDRHTEAFFGQGTRLTVV.

CDR3 in amino acids: CASSFGTGGFSEKLFF. The DNA of the CDR3 is TGTGCCAGCAGCTTCGGGACAGGGGGCTTCAGTGAAAAACTGTTTTTT. The genes are TRBV7-6 and TRBJ1-4; TRBD1 matches at 12 bases. Per the germline V gene, CDR1 is SGHVS and CDR2 is FNYEAQ. Trimming took 3 bases from V and 7 from J; bases not matched to a gene: 6. The CDR3 consists of 16 residues.

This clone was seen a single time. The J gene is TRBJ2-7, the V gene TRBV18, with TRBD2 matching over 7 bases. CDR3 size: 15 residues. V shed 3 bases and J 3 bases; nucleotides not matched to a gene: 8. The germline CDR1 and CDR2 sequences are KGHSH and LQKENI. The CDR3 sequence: CASSPSVGGVYEQYF. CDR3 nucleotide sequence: TGTGCCAGCTCACCTAGCGTGGGGGGGGTCTACGAGCAGTACTTC.

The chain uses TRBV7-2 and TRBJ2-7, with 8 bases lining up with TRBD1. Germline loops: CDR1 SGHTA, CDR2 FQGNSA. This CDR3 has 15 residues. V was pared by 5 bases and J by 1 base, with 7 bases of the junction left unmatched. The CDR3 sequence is CASSRDRSPSYEQYF. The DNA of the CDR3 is TGTGCCAGCAGCCGGGACAGGAGCCCATCCTACGAGCAGTACTTC.

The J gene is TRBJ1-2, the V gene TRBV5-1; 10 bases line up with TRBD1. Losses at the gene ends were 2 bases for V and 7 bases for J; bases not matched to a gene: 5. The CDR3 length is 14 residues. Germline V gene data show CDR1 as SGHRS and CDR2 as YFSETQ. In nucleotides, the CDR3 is TGCGCCAGCAGCTTTAATCGGGACAGGGGTGGCTACACCTTC. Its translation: CASSFNRDRGGYTF.

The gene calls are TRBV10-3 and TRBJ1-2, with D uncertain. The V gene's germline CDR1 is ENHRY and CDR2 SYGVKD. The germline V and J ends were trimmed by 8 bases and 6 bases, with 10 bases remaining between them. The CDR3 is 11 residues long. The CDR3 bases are TGTGCCATCGCTAGAGGGAATGGCTACACCTTC. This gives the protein CAIARGNGYTF.

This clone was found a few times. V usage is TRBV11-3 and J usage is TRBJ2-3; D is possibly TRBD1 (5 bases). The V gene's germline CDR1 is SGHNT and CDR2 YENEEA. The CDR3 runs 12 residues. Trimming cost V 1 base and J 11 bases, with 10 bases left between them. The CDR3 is CASSLVYGQQYF. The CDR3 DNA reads TGTGCCAGCAGCTTAGTTTACGGACAGCAGTATTTT.